Below are 22 T cell receptor beta chains sequenced from a single sample in a study of metastatic and nonmetastatic thyroid tumors. Every patient underwent thyroid surgery untreated. TCRdb re-called clones via MiXCR from the PCR reads. The data hold tens of thousands of clones, with more than 9.5% observed a single time. Sequenced sample: blood. Receptor source: a female donor with papillary thyroid cancer or a benign thyroid nodule (not recorded which). Some clones in this sample may be carry-over from other donors' samples.

This clone was detected ten times or more. V and J are TRBV15 and TRBJ1-3; unclear D gene. The CDR3 length is 15 residues. The germline V gene encodes CDR1 LNHNV and CDR2 YYDKDF (reference sequence). V was clipped by 3 bases and J by 0 bases, with 9 bases between them. As DNA, the CDR3 is TGTGCCACCAGCAGCCGAAGGGCCTCTGGAAACACCATATATTTT. Translated, it gives CATSSRRASGNTIYF.

The chain recombines TRBV20-1 with TRBJ2-7; D might be TRBD1 (6 bases). The CDR3 extends over 14 amino acids. The V end was cut by 4 bases, the J end by 2 bases, with 15 bases between. Germline CDR1 DFQATT, CDR2 SNEGSKA (reference sequence). The CDR3 region has the DNA TGCAGTGCTATAGTTTGGGACATTCCCTACGAGCAGTACTTC. This translates into CSAIVWDIPYEQYF.

At least ten counts were recorded for this clone. The chain combines TRBV19 with TRBJ2-3; possibly TRBD2 for D (6 bases). The V and J ends lost 8 bases and 4 bases respectively, with 13 bases between them. The CDR3 consists of 13 residues. Germline values: CDR1 LNHDA, CDR2 SQIVND (reference sequence). CDR3 coding DNA: TGTGCCAGTTCCCGGGGAGGCGCAGATACGCAGTATTTT. It translates to CASSRGGADTQYF. The whole variable domain, remainder taken from reference TRBV19 and TRBJ2-3, is DGGITQSPKYLFRKEGQNVTLSCEQNLNHDAMYWYRQDPGQGLRLIYYSQIVNDFQKGDIAEGYSVSREKKESFPLTVTSAQKNPTAFYLCASSRGGADTQYFGPGTRLTVL.

In its sample, this clone was seen many times. A read error may be the cause here, since a much bigger clone is one base away. The V call is TRBV6-2 or TRBV6-3, the J call TRBJ2-2; D remains unclear. Germline V gene lookup returns CDR1 MNHEY and CDR2 SVGEGT. This CDR3 is 14 amino acids long. The CDR3 bases are TGTGCCAACAGTTCTGAAGGAGAAGCCGGGGAGCTGTTTTTT. The encoded protein is CANSSEGEAGELFF.

In its sample, this clone was seen many times. The chain is built from TRBV7-9 and TRBJ1-2, with unresolved D. Trimming left V 1 base short and J 5 bases short, with 11 bases between. The CDR3 covers 14 residues. CDR1 is SEHNR and CDR2 is FQNEAQ in the germline V gene (reference sequence). The CDR3 DNA is TGTGCCAGCAGCTTAGGGGGTAGAAGTTATGGCTACACCTTC. Translating it yields CASSLGGRSYGYTF.

This clone was counted ten times or more. V and J are TRBV6-1 and TRBJ2-4; 12 bases are shared with TRBD2. CDR1 and CDR2 from the germline V gene are MNHNS and SASEGT. The ends lost 6 bases at V and 7 bases at J; junction bases unmatched: 7. The CDR3 is 15 residues long. In DNA, the CDR3 is TGTGCCAGCAGCCCGACTAGCGGGAGCGTTAACATTCAGTACTTC. Translated, it gives CASSPTSGSVNIQYF.

At least ten counts were recorded for this clone. V and J are TRBV25-1 and TRBJ2-1; 8 positions agree with TRBD1. Germline V lookup: CDR1 MGHDK, CDR2 SYGVNS. The V segment lost 0 bases and the J segment 5 bases; nucleotides outside the gene matches: 3. The CDR3 extends over 15 amino acids. CDR3 residues: CASSEYPTGDNEQFF. Here the CDR3 DNA reads TGTGCCAGCAGTGAATATCCGACAGGGGACAATGAGCAGTTCTTC.

This clone was found many times. The V gene is TRBV5-1, the J gene TRBJ2-1; TRBD2 aligns across 9 bases. The CDR3 consists of 16 residues. The ends lost 1 base at V and 7 bases at J; junction bases unmatched: 9. Per the germline V gene, CDR1 is SGHRS and CDR2 is YFSETQ. The CDR3 reads CASSLMASGTQNEQFF. CDR3 nucleotide sequence: TGCGCCAGCAGCTTGATGGCTAGCGGGACGCAAAATGAGCAGTTCTTC.

This clone was observed a few times. Here the CDR3 DNA reads TGTGCCAGCATCCGGGACAGGGGGACGGTCGAGCAGTACTTC. Protein product: CASIRDRGTVEQYF. This chain connects TRBV2 to TRBJ2-7, with 11 bases fitting TRBD1. The CDR3 length is 14 residues. V shed 7 bases and J 6 bases; nucleotides not matched to a gene: 8. The germline CDR1 and CDR2 sequences are SNHLY and FYNNEI.

Many counts were recorded for this clone. Here the CDR3 reads CSVAEPGEAFF. CDR3 coding DNA: TGCAGCGTTGCCGAACCCGGTGAAGCTTTCTTT. V and J are TRBV29-1 and TRBJ1-1; D remains ambiguous. The length of the CDR3 is 11 residues. Germline V gene lookup returns CDR1 SQVTM and CDR2 ANQGSEA. V lost 4 bases and J lost 7, with 10 bases in between.

In this sample, this clone turned up many times. The chain combines TRBV7-9 with TRBJ2-1, with 12 positions matching TRBD2. Losses at the gene ends were 2 bases for V and 2 bases for J; bases not matched to a gene: 4. Germline values: CDR1 SEHNR, CDR2 FQNEAQ (reference sequence). The CDR3 runs to 17 residues. The CDR3 DNA sequence: TGTGCCAGCAGCTTAATCCTAGCGGGAGGGCCCTACAATGAGCAGTTCTTC. Its translation: CASSLILAGGPYNEQFF.

In this sample, this clone turned up a few times. A much larger clone differs by one base, so this may be a read error. The gene calls are TRBV6-5 and TRBJ2-1; D unresolved. CDR1 and CDR2 (germline): MNHEY, SVGAGI. The CDR3 totals 15 residues. CDR3 coding DNA: TGTACCAGCAGTTATGGTGGGCCGCCCTACAATGAGCAGTTCTTC. Amino acid sequence: CTSSYGGPPYNEQFF.

As concerns this clone: This could be a read error, since a much larger clone is one nucleotide away. The V gene is TRBV15, the J gene TRBJ2-6, with 7 positions matching TRBD1. Germline V lookup: CDR1 LNHNV, CDR2 YYDKDF (reference sequence). CDR3 length: 16 amino acids. CDR3 coding DNA: TGTGCCACCAGCACTAACAGGGGATCTGAGGCCAACGTCCTGACTTTC. It is translated as CATSTNRGSEANVLTF.

About this clone itself: Relative to the germline gene, one junction end is altered; a read error may explain this. This chain uses TRBV20-1 with TRBJ2-7; possible D gene TRBD1, 6 bases. This CDR3 contains 15 residues. Germline lookup yields CDR1 DFQATT and CDR2 SNEGSKA (reference sequence). CDR3 sequence reads: CIARDGQWAAREQYF. The DNA of the CDR3 is TGCATTGCTAGAGACGGACAGTGGGCTGCTCGCGAGCAGTACTTC.

The genes are TRBV27 and TRBJ1-2; 8 bases agree with TRBD1. The CDR3 is 15 amino acids. Losses at the gene ends were 4 bases for V and 6 bases for J; bases not matched to a gene: 10. Per the germline V gene, CDR1 is MNHEY and CDR2 is SMNVEV (reference sequence). CDR3 coding DNA: TGTGCCAGCAGTTGGTGGACAGGGCAAGTGGATGGCTACACCTTC. This translates into CASSWWTGQVDGYTF.

This clone was recorded many times. The chain carries TRBV11-2 and TRBJ1-3; D uncertain. Between the trimmed V and J ends, which lost 1 base and 0 bases, there was a span of 10 bases. CDR1 is SGHAT, CDR2 FQNNGV, per germline. This CDR3 contains 16 residues. This CDR3 is CASSLVGTSSGNTIYF. Written as DNA, the CDR3 is TGTGCCAGCAGCTTAGTTGGCACCTCCTCTGGAAACACCATATATTTT.

Worth noting for this clone: At one end the junction does not follow the germline gene, possibly because of a read error. The rearrangement uses TRBV2 and TRBJ2-5, with D hard to call. This CDR3 spans 14 amino acids. Germline loops: CDR1 SNHLY, CDR2 FYNNEI. CDR3 DNA sequence: TGTGCCAGCAGTACGACTCGGAGCCTAAAGACCCAATACTTC. Encoded protein: CASSTTRSLKTQYF.

The table lists this clone with many counts. The V call is TRBV10-3, the J call TRBJ1-6; D is possibly TRBD1 (6 bases). Per germline, CDR1 ENHRY and CDR2 SYGVKD. Trimming stripped 4 bases from V and 2 bases from J, with 12 bases between. The CDR3 sequence is 16 residues long. CDR3 in DNA: TGTGCCATCAGTGGAACAGGGAGCCCCTATAATTCACCCCTCCACTTT. Translating gives CAISGTGSPYNSPLHF.

In this sample, this clone turned up many times. This chain connects TRBV6-4 to TRBJ2-1; D may match TRBD1 or TRBD2 (5 bases each). The ends were cut back, 2 bases at V and 3 bases at J, with 11 bases in the middle. The CDR3 covers 15 residues. Germline V gene data show CDR1 as MRHNA and CDR2 as SNTAGT. The CDR3 nucleotides are TGTGCCAGCAGTGACGGGGGAGCTGACTACAATGAGCAGTTCTTC. Protein: CASSDGGADYNEQFF.

This clone appeared a few times. The chain is built from TRBV11-2 and TRBJ2-2; D perhaps matches TRBD1 (6 bases). V dropped 0 bases and J dropped 3 bases, with 14 bases sitting between them. Germline V gene sequence: CDR1 SGHAT, CDR2 FQNNGV. This CDR3 is built from 17 residues. The CDR3, as DNA: TGTGCCAGCAGCTTAGAGGTTTGGACAGACTACACCGGGGAGCTGTTTTTT. Translation: CASSLEVWTDYTGELFF.

This clone has more than one count but fewer than ten. A much larger clonotype is one base distant, so this may be a read error. The chain has TRBV6-1 and TRBJ1-4, with 11 nucleotides matching TRBD1. CDR3 length: 17 residues. CDR1 is MNHNS, CDR2 SASEGT, per germline. The CDR3 region has the DNA TGTTCCAGCAGTTTTTGGACAGGGGGCGGAACTAATGAAAAACTGTTTTTT. It encodes CSSSFWTGGGTNEKLFF.

At least ten counts were recorded for this clone. The rearrangement uses TRBV6-2 or TRBV6-3 and TRBJ2-7; TRBD2 agrees at 11 bases. Germline values: CDR1 MNHEY, CDR2 SVGEGT. The V and J ends lost 7 bases and 4 bases, in that order; junction bases with no gene match: 6. The CDR3 consists of 14 residues. In DNA, the CDR3 is TGTGCCAGCACCTCCGGGACTAGCGGTTACGAGCAGTACTTC. Protein: CASTSGTSGYEQYF.